This T cell receptor beta chain was sequenced for a study of beta chain features in type 1 diabetes. This CDR3 has 16 residues. Germline CDR1 MGHDK, CDR2 SYGVNS. Trimming pared 1 base from V and 0 bases from J, leaving 10 bases between. Study-wide points: Patients and controls would share equally any PCR tilt toward shorter templates. A greater similarity of naive, central memory and Treg TCRB repertoires was seen among patients than among healthy donors.

Details on this clone: The antigen is not known.

A sort by CD45RO/CCR7/CD25/CD127/CD95/CD27 yielded CD4+ naive, central memory, regulatory and stem cell-like memory cells. As every portion of the isolated RNA was reverse transcribed, the sequencing read expressed TCRB transcripts. Profiled with immunoSEQ multiplex PCR; TCRdb holds only in-frame clones, not every one. The sample includes approximately 470,000 clones, about 29% of them seen just once. The sample comprised naive CD4+ T cells from blood. The TCR comes from a man younger than 30 in good health. The chain uses TRBV25-1 and TRBJ2-4, with unresolved D. CDR3 in amino acids: CASSELDTLAKNIQYF. The CDR3 DNA reads as TGTGCCAGCAGTGAATTAGACACTCTAGCCAAAAACATTCAGTACTTC.